The clone carrying this TCR beta chain has a handful of counts. Its antigen is still unknown. Looked up from germline, CDR1 is LGHDT and CDR2 is YNNKEL (reference sequence). CDR3 size: 16 residues. The trim removed 5 bases at V and 4 bases at J, leaving 8 bases unmatched. A 5'RACE reaction primed in the constant segment made cDNA libraries of TCR alpha and TCR beta, and these carried sample barcodes and UMIs. TCRdb re-derived calls from the 5' RACE reads in MiXCR, one entry per CDR3 protein. The table shows some 600,000 distinct CDR3 sequences, with 17% occurring only once. The source of the sample is a study of T-cell memory formation after mild COVID-19. Findings and caveats of the study: Pre-infection memory showed some responding clones, and this suggested that cross-reactive memory joined.

The receptor was isolated from an adult woman who had mild COVID-19 (a few samples of this study predate the infection). Cell type and time point are not known. The chain has TRBV3-1 and TRBJ2-7, with TRBD2 identical over 13 bases. Sequencing was done on a sample of PBMCs or a T cell subset sorted from them (not recorded which). The CDR3 here is CASSERTSGSMYEQYF. The DNA of the CDR3 is TGTGCCAGCAGCGAACGGACTAGCGGGAGTATGTACGAGCAGTACTTC.